Sequencing of this T cell receptor beta chain was carried out in a study of cytomegalovirus exposure and HLA in healthy donors. Study context: In an early release, HLA-typed donors contributed about 79 million unique TCR sequences.

The CDR3 consists of 15 residues. Worth noting for this clone: Its matching antigen is unknown.

Donors likely had unrecorded immune exposures despite being nominally healthy when sampled. PCR used 60 Vbeta primers and 13 Jbeta primers. Repertoires were generated with immunoSEQ multiplex PCR, while TCRdb's copy carries only in-frame clones and drops some. The sample has about 190,000 clones, 81% seen once. General study results and limits: Three CMV-associated chains proved CMV antigen-specific in vitro.

Sequencing was performed on PBMCs. The chain carries TRBV21-1 and TRBJ1-1; no check of the table's D call, TRBD1, against the DNA was made. TRBV21-1 is assigned pseudogene status. The receptor was derived from a man in his forties or fifties in good health and CMV-seropositive. DNA for the CDR3: TGTGCCAGCAGCGCCTGGGACAGGGGTTCTGCTGAAGCTTTCTTT. This translates into CASSAWDRGSAEAFF.